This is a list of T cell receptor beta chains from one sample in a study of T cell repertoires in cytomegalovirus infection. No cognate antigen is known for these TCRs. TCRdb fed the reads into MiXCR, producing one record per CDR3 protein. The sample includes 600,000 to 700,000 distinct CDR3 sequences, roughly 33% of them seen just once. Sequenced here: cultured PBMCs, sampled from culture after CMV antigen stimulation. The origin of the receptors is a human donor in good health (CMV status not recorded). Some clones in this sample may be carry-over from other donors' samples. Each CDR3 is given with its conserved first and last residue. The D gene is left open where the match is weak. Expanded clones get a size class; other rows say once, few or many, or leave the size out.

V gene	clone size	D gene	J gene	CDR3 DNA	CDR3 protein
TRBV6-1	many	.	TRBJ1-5	TGTGCCAGCAGGAGGGGGGGCAATCAGCCCCAGCATTTT	CASRRGGNQPQHF
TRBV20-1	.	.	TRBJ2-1	TGCAGTGCCCGGCCTCGGGACATAAGCTACAATGAGCAGTTCTTC	CSARPRDISYNEQFF
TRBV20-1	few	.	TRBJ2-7	TGCAGTGCTAGAGACGGGAAGAGCTCCTACGAGCAGTACTTC	CSARDGKSSYEQYF
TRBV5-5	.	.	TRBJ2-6	TGTGCCAGCAGCTTAGCGCCCTCGACTGGGGGCCACTCTGGGGCCAACGTCCTGACTTTC	CASSLAPSTGGHSGANVLTF
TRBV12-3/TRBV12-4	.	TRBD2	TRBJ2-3	TGTGCCAGCAGGAGCGGGGCCACAGATACGCAGTATTTT	CASRSGATDTQYF
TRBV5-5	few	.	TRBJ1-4	TGTGCCAGCAGGGAGGGACACGGTAATGAAAAACTGTTTTTT	CASREGHGNEKLFF
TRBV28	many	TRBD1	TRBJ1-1	TGTGCCAGCAGTCCCCGGACAGGGGGGAACACTGAAGCTTTCTTT	CASSPRTGGNTEAFF
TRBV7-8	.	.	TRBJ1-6	TGTGCCAGCAGCCTCGCATCGCGGCAACCCCTCCACTTT	CASSLASRQPLHF
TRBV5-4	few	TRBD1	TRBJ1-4	TGTGCCAGCAGTTTACAGGGGGAGGGGGGTGAAAAACTGTTTTTT	CASSLQGEGGEKLFF
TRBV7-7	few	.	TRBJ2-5	TGTGCCAGCAGCATCGACAGCCTCGGCACCCAGTACTTC	CASSIDSLGTQYF
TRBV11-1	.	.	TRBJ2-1	TGTGCCAGCAGCTTATCGATTGCAGGTTACAATGAGCAGTTCTTC	CASSLSIAGYNEQFF
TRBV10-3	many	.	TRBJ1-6	TGTGCCATCAGTGAAAGTCTTAGTTTCGCCTATAATTCACCCCTCCACTTT	CAISESLSFAYNSPLHF
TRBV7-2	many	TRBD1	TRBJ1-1	TGTGCCAGCAGCTTAACGGGACAGGGTCCTGAAGCTTTCTTT	CASSLTGQGPEAFF
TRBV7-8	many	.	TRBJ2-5	TGTGCCAGCAGCTTAGTGGGCCGGGCGGGGAGTTGGGAGACCCAGTACTTC	CASSLVGRAGSWETQYF
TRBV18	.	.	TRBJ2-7	TGTGCCAGCTCACCCCGGGCGTCCCTTTACGAGCAGTACTTC	CASSPRASLYEQYF
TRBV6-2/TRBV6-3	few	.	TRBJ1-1	TGTGCCAGCAGTCGGACAGTTGAAGCTTTCTTT	CASSRTVEAFF
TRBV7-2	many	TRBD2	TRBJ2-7	TGTGCCAGCAGCTTAGTGTCGGGACTAGTAACCGAGCAGTACTTC	CASSLVSGLVTEQYF
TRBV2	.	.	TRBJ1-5	TGTGCCAGCAGTGGGATGGGAGGTAACAATCAGCCCCAGCATTTT	CASSGMGGNNQPQHF
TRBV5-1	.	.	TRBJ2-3	TGCGCCAGCGGGGCGTTAGGCTCCACAGATACGCAGTATTTT	CASGALGSTDTQYF
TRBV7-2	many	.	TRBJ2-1	TGTGCCAGCAGCCTCCAGGGCGATGGGCAGTTCTTC	CASSLQGDGQFF
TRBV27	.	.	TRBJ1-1	TGTGCCAGCAGTTTAACCCTCGGCAGGAACACTGAAGCTTTCTTT	CASSLTLGRNTEAFF
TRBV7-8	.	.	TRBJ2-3	TGTGCCAGCAGCCCACTCTACGGGGAAAGCACAGATACGCAGTATTTT	CASSPLYGESTDTQYF
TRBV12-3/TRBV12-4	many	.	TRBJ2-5	TGTGCCAGCAGTTTAAGGAGCCAAGAGACCCAGTACTTC	CASSLRSQETQYF
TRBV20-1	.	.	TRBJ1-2	TGCAGTGCTAGGGTCTTGGGGAAAGACTATGGCTACACCTTC	CSARVLGKDYGYTF
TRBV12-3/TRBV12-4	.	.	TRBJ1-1	TGTGCCAGCAGTTTTGAGGGTGGCACTGAAGCTTTCTTT	CASSFEGGTEAFF